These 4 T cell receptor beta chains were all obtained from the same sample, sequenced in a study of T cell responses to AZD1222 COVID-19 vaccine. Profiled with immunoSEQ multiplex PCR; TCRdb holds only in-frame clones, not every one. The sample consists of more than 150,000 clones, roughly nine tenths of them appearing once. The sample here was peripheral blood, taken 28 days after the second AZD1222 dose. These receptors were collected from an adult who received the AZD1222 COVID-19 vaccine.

This CDR3 is CASSPRDRAPYYGYTF. Here the CDR3 DNA reads TGTGCCAGCAGTCCTCGCGACAGGGCCCCATACTATGGCTACACCTTC. J is TRBJ1-2 and V is TRBV6-6; 7 positions match TRBD1. Germline V gives CDR1 MNHNY, CDR2 SVGAGI (reference sequence). The CDR3 totals 16 residues. The V gene end was trimmed by 5 bases and the J gene end by 3 bases; junction bases not matched to a gene: 12.

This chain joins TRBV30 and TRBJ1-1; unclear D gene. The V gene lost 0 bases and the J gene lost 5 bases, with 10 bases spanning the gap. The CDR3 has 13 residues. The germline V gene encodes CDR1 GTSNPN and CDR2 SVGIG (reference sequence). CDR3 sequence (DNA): TGTGCCTGGAGTGTACAAGATCGGACTGAAGCTTTCTTT. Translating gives CAWSVQDRTEAFF.

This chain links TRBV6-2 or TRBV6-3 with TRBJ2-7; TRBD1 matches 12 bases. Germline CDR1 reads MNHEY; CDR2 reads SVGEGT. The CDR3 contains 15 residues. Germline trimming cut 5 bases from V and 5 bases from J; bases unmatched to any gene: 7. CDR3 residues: CASSRDRGRMNEQYF. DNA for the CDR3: TGTGCCAGCAGTCGGGACAGGGGGCGCATGAACGAGCAGTACTTC.

CDR3 protein: CASTPGHKPYEQYF. CDR3 nucleotide sequence: TGTGCCAGCACACCGGGCCATAAGCCCTACGAGCAGTACTTC. The genes are TRBV28 and TRBJ2-7, with D hard to call. The CDR3 sequence is 14 residues long. Looked up from germline, CDR1 is MDHEN and CDR2 is SYDVKM. The V gene lost 7 bases and the J gene lost 2 bases, with 15 bases spanning the gap.